This T cell receptor beta chain comes out of a study of T cell responses to AZD1222 COVID-19 vaccine. In the study overall: Whether given at about 4 or about 12 weeks, second doses were pooled.

TCRdb's table, derived via immunoSEQ multiplex PCR, lists solely in-frame clones and lacks some. The sample has 140,000 to 150,000 clones; more than 85% are singletons. Trimming shortened V by 0 bases and J by 8 bases, and 11 bases separated the two germline ends. The CDR3 runs to 14 residues. Germline values: CDR1 SGHRS, CDR2 YFSETQ. Study-wide results and limits: Across the whole spike, CD4 TCRs peaked at regions 160-218 and 743-854. Compared with day 0, the breadth and depth of the Spike-specific TCR repertoire rose significantly after two doses of AZD1222. It was only after the peak T cell response that any repertoires were sampled.

On this clone itself: The antigen is unknown.

This sequence originates from an adult in good health. Sample: peripheral blood, taken on day 0 of AZD1222 vaccination. The genes are TRBV5-1 and TRBJ1-4; possibly TRBD1 for D (5 bases). CDR3 DNA: TGCGCCAGCAGCTTGGGACAGATAGACGAAAAACTGTTTTTT. This gives the protein CASSLGQIDEKLFF.